The present T cell receptor (beta chain) was sequenced within a study of T-cell reconstitution after alpha-beta-depleted transplantation in children. Germline lookup yields CDR1 SGHVS and CDR2 FNYEAQ. This CDR3 comprises 17 residues. With 4 bases removed from V and 0 bases from J, the gap between germline ends came to 18 bases. Researchers prepared the TCRbeta library using unique molecular identifiers, the study reports. TCRdb reprocessed the PCR reads via MiXCR and lists one record per CDR3 protein. This sample has 700,000 to 950,000 distinct CDR3 sequences; about 15% occur once, and the top ten carry around 5.3%. General study points: Newly produced T cells mostly provided counts and TCRbeta diversity after one year, as hyperexpanded clones declined.

This clonotype occurred a few times. Antigen specificity is unknown. This sample comprised PBMCs, mostly from graft donor cells, obtained 360 days after TCRalphabeta/CD19-depleted stem cell transplant. J is TRBJ1-1 and V is TRBV7-6; D ambiguous. The receptor was isolated from a male patient under 18 who had a stem cell transplant for acute lymphoblastic leukemia, so the T cells may come from the graft donor. DNA for the CDR3: TGTGCCAGCAGCTCCTACTTCCGGGCCGGTCTGAACACTGAAGCTTTCTTT. Its translation: CASSSYFRAGLNTEAFF.